The clone carrying this T cell receptor (beta chain) was counted at least ten times. Its target is not known. This entry comes from a study of Graves' ophthalmopathy and Graves' hyperthyroidism. Overall study findings and caveats: Prediction of ophthalmopathy progression reached about 70% sensitivity and roughly 72% specificity. Blood also harbored most expanded thyroid clonotypes above 0.001 frequency.

Patients were excluded if they had other autoimmune diseases or uncontrolled infections, and likewise if pregnancy or lactation applied. Orbital computed tomography, together with clinical symptoms, serum thyroxine, TRAb and thyroid ultrasound, was used for diagnosis. Amplification of TCR beta CDR3 regions used RNA transcripts. HTBI primers were used in a first-round RT-PCR, which preceded a second-round multiplex PCR. TCRdb passed the multiplex PCR reads through MiXCR, listing each CDR3 protein once. The sample includes nearly 400,000 distinct CDR3 sequences, approximately 20% seen only once; the top ten take 1.6%. CDR3 length: 14 residues. Germline V CDR1 and CDR2: KGHDR, SFDVKD. With 3 bases removed from V and 4 bases from J, the gap between germline ends came to 11 bases.

This chain uses TRBV24-1 with TRBJ2-5, with unresolved D. The source of this sequence is a woman between 18 and 30 years old with Graves' ophthalmopathy. Sequences were obtained from peripheral blood. The CDR3 region is CATSDRTLGETQYF. CDR3 DNA sequence: TGTGCCACCAGTGATCGGACCTTGGGAGAGACCCAGTACTTC.